One sample yielded the 8 T cell receptor beta chains listed below, sequenced in a study of STAT3 mutations in large granular lymphocyte leukemia. Findings and caveats of the study: At least one immunodominant TCR beta clonotype appeared in every T-cell large granular lymphocyte leukemia patient.

Data came from immunoSEQ multiplex PCR; TCRdb stores just in-frame clones and leaves some out. The data contain approximately 42,000 clones, 80% to 85% of them singletons. No antigens are known for them. The sample taken for sequencing was PBMCs. These receptors all come from a human donor with T large granular lymphocyte leukemia. Some clones in this sample may be carry-over from other donors' samples.

V is TRBV28 and J is TRBJ2-7; no firm D call. Trimming cost V 3 bases and J 3 bases, with 3 bases left between them. Germline-derived CDR1 and CDR2 are MDHEN and SYDVKM. This CDR3 region has 11 residues. The CDR3 spells CASSFYYEQYF. The CDR3 bases are TGTGCCAGCAGTTTTTACTACGAGCAGTACTTC.

This sequence joins TRBV5-6 and TRBJ2-5, with D possibly matching TRBD1 (7 bases). The V gene lost 0 bases and the J gene lost 6 bases, with 9 bases spanning the gap. This CDR3 is built from 13 residues. Germline V CDR1 and CDR2: SGHDT, YYEEEE. The CDR3 spells CASSLAGGKTQYF. DNA for the CDR3: TGTGCCAGCAGCTTGGCAGGGGGGAAGACCCAGTACTTC. The full variable domain, rest sourced from reference TRBV5-6 and TRBJ2-5, is DAGVTQSPTHLIKTRGQQVTLRCSPKSGHDTVSWYQQALGQGPQFIFQYYEEEERQRGNFPDRFSGHQFPNYSSELNVNALLLGDSALYLCASSLAGGKTQYFGPGTRLLVL.

This chain joins TRBV27 and TRBJ1-6; D not certain. Germline-derived CDR1 and CDR2 are MNHEY and SMNVEV (reference sequence). This CDR3 comprises 15 residues. V was clipped by 8 bases and J by 10 bases, with 21 bases between them. The CDR3 here is CASATRRVDFSPLHF. The CDR3 region has the DNA TGTGCCAGCGCGACGCGGAGAGTTGACTTCTCACCCCTCCACTTT.

The chain has TRBV5-1 and TRBJ2-1; D possibly uses TRBD1 or TRBD2 (5 bases each). In germline, CDR1 is SGHRS, CDR2 YFSETQ. The CDR3 runs to 16 residues. V shed 1 base and J shed 0 bases, with 11 bases lying between them. Here the CDR3 reads CASSLRGELSYNEQFF. The CDR3 nucleotides read TGCGCCAGCAGCTTGAGAGGGGAGCTCTCCTACAATGAGCAGTTCTTC.

The chain uses TRBV2 and TRBJ1-4; D unresolved. The V end lost 4 bases, the J end lost 4 bases, and 4 bases lay between the germline ends. The length of the CDR3 is 12 residues. CDR1 and CDR2 from the germline V gene are SNHLY and FYNNEI. The CDR3 here is CASSGNNEKLFF. DNA for the CDR3: TGTGCCAGCAGTGGGAATAATGAAAAACTGTTTTTT.

The chain combines TRBV5-8 with TRBJ2-2, with 7 bases matching TRBD1. Trimming removed 2 bases from V and 7 bases from J; junction bases left unmatched: 14. The CDR3 contains 17 residues. Germline lookup yields CDR1 SGHTS and CDR2 YDEGEE. This CDR3 is CASSLLTGWGIDGELFF. CDR3 coding DNA: TGTGCCAGCAGCTTACTGACAGGGTGGGGGATCGACGGGGAGCTGTTTTTT.

V gene TRBV10-2 combines with J gene TRBJ1-1; D is unresolved. Trimming removed 6 bases from V and 4 bases from J, with 15 bases in between. The germline V gene encodes CDR1 WSHSY and CDR2 SAAADI. The CDR3 sequence is 14 residues long. This CDR3 is CASSDARDGTEAFF. The CDR3 DNA is TGCGCCAGCAGCGATGCCAGAGACGGCACTGAAGCTTTCTTT.

V is TRBV5-1 and J is TRBJ2-1; 12 bases match TRBD2. CDR1 is SGHRS and CDR2 is YFSETQ in the germline V gene. V lost 0 bases to trimming and J lost 5 bases; unmatched junction nucleotides: 0. The CDR3 runs 15 residues. The CDR3 coding sequence is TGCGCCAGCAGCTTGGGACTAGCGGGGGACAATGAGCAGTTCTTC. This sequence encodes CASSLGLAGDNEQFF.